This record covers a single T cell receptor (beta chain). This specimen belongs to a study of T-cell memory formation after mild COVID-19. The CDR3 is 15 amino acids. V gave up 5 bases and J gave up 2 bases, with 13 bases separating them. Germline V gene data show CDR1 as MNHNY and CDR2 as SVGAGI (reference sequence). One entry per CDR3 protein, called by TCRdb with MiXCR from the 5' RACE reads. This sample has hundreds of thousands of distinct CDR3 sequences; 20% to 25% occur once, and the top ten carry 21%. This clonotype was obtained from a man aged 18 to 29 who had mild COVID-19 (a few samples of this study predate the infection). Cell type and time point are not known. The material sequenced was PBMCs or a T cell subset sorted from them (not recorded which). V usage is TRBV6-6 and J usage is TRBJ1-5; TRBD1 is a possible D gene (5 bases). The CDR3 region has the DNA TGTGCCAGCAGTCATCACAGGAGGGGCAATCAGCCCCAGCATTTT. This sequence encodes CASSHHRRGNQPQHF.